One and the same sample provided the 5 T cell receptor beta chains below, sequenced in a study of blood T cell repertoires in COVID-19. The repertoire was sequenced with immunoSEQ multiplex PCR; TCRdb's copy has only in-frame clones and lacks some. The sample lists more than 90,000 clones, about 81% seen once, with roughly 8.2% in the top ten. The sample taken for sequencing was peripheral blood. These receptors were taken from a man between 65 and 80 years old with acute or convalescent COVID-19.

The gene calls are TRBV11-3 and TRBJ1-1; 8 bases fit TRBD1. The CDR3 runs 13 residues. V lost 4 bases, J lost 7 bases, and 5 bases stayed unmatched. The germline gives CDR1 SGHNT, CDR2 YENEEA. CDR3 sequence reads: CASSWDRRGEAFF. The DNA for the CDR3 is TGTGCCAGCAGCTGGGACAGGCGAGGTGAAGCTTTCTTT. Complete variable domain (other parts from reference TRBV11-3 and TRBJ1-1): EAGVVQSPRYKIIEKKQPVAFWCNPISGHNTLYWYLQNLGQGPELLIRYENEEAVDDSQLPKDRFSAERLKGVDSTLKIQPAELGDSAVYLCASSWDRRGEAFFGQGTRLTVV.

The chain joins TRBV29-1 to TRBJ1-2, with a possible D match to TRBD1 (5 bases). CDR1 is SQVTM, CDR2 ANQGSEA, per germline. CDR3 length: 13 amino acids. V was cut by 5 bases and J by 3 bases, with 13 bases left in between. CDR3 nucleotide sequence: TGCAGCGTTTCCCGGGGGGGGGACTATGGCTACACCTTC. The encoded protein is CSVSRGGDYGYTF. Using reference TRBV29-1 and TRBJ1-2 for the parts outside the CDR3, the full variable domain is SAVISQKPSRDICQRGTSLTIQCQVDSQVTMMFWYRQQPGQSLTLIATANQGSEATYESGFVIDKFPISRPNLTFSTLTVSNMSPEDSSIYLCSVSRGGDYGYTFGSGTRLTVV.

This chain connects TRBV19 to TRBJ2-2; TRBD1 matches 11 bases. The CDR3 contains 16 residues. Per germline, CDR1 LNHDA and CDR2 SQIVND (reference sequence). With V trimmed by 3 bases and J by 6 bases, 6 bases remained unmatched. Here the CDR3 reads CASSMRTGGGPGELFF. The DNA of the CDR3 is TGTGCCAGTAGTATGAGGACAGGGGGCGGACCCGGGGAGCTGTTTTTT.

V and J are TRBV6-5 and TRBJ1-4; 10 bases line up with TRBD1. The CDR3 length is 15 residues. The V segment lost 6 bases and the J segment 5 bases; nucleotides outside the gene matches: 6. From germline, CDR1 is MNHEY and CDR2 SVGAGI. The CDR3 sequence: CASSRKDRGNEKLFF. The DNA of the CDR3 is TGTGCCAGCAGCCGAAAGGACAGGGGGAATGAAAAACTGTTTTTT.

CDR3 region: CATSETANYGYTF. The CDR3 nucleotides are TGTGCCACCAGTGAGACAGCAAACTATGGCTACACCTTC. This chain joins TRBV24-1 and TRBJ1-2; tentative D call: TRBD1 (5 bases). Trimming left V 4 bases short and J 2 bases short, with 7 bases between. This CDR3 is 13 amino acids long. Germline V gives CDR1 KGHDR, CDR2 SFDVKD.